This passage covers 31 T cell receptor beta chains from one sample sequenced in a study of T cell responses to AZD1222 COVID-19 vaccine. Clones were read by immunoSEQ multiplex PCR, and TCRdb kept only the in-frame ones, dropping some. Of roughly 160,000 clones listed, roughly 90% are singletons. The sample was peripheral blood, taken on day 0 of AZD1222 vaccination. The source of these receptors is an adult in good health.

This sequence joins TRBV6-5 and TRBJ2-7, with 9 positions matching TRBD2. The V gene end was trimmed by 8 bases and the J gene end by 0 bases; junction bases not matched to a gene: 5. From germline, CDR1 is MNHEY and CDR2 SVGAGI. The CDR3 consists of 14 residues. The CDR3 DNA reads TGTGCCAGCGGCAGCGGGGGGAGCTCCTACGAGCAGTACTTC. Protein product: CASGSGGSSYEQYF.

The V gene is TRBV11-3, the J gene TRBJ1-1, with D possibly TRBD1 on 6 matching bases. The CDR3 spans 12 residues. Germline CDR1 and CDR2: SGHNT and YENEEA. Trimming left V 2 bases short and J 6 bases short, with 7 bases between. The DNA of the CDR3 is TGTGCCAGCAGCTTAAGGGGGGCTGAAGCTTTCTTT. Translating gives CASSLRGAEAFF.

A single count supports this clone. The chain recombines TRBV4-3 with TRBJ2-7; possibly TRBD1 or TRBD2 for D (7 bases each). Germline V gives CDR1 LGHNA, CDR2 YSLEER. The V end lost 4 bases, the J end lost 2 bases, and 15 bases lay between the germline ends. This CDR3 is built from 15 residues. Here the CDR3 reads CASSPQPGGAYEQYF. The CDR3 DNA sequence: TGCGCCAGCAGCCCCCAGCCAGGGGGGGCCTACGAGCAGTACTTC.

The chain employs TRBV7-9 and TRBJ1-2, with D possibly being TRBD1 (5 bases). Germline V CDR1 and CDR2: SEHNR, FQNEAQ (reference sequence). The V gene lost 5 bases and the J gene lost 4 bases, with 14 bases spanning the gap. CDR3 length: 14 amino acids. CDR3 DNA sequence: TGTGCCAGCAGCCCCCGGGGGGATCTCTATGGCTACACCTTC. Residues: CASSPRGDLYGYTF.

This clone occurred many times. V and J are TRBV10-3 and TRBJ2-7; 9 nucleotides line up with TRBD1. In germline, CDR1 is ENHRY, CDR2 SYGVKD. V shed 8 bases and J 2 bases; nucleotides not matched to a gene: 16. The CDR3 has 17 residues. The CDR3 loop is CAISNPPTGGQPYEQYF. DNA of the CDR3: TGTGCCATCTCGAACCCCCCAACAGGGGGCCAGCCCTACGAGCAGTACTTC.

The chain joins TRBV29-1 to TRBJ1-2; 9 bases are shared with TRBD1. V shed 3 bases, J shed 8 bases, and the junction held 10 bases outside the gene matches. Germline values: CDR1 SQVTM, CDR2 ANQGSEA. This CDR3 contains 14 residues. The CDR3 region is CSVDGTGSVGGYTF. The CDR3 DNA is TGCAGCGTTGATGGGACAGGGAGCGTGGGAGGCTACACCTTC.

The J gene is TRBJ1-6, the V gene TRBV5-5; D unresolved. Germline V gene data show CDR1 as SGHKS and CDR2 as YYEKEE (reference sequence). Trimming pared 1 base from V and 0 bases from J, leaving 11 bases between. The CDR3 runs 17 residues. As DNA, the CDR3 is TGTGCCAGCAGCTTGATTAGTCGGAGCTCCTATAATTCACCCCTCCACTTT. Encoded protein: CASSLISRSSYNSPLHF. The variable domain in full, completed from reference TRBV5-5 and TRBJ1-6, reads DAGVTQSPTHLIKTRGQQVTLRCSPISGHKSVSWYQQVLGQGPQFIFQYYEKEERGRGNFPDRFSARQFPNYSSELNVNALLLGDSALYLCASSLISRSSYNSPLHFGNGTRLTVT.

The genes are TRBV19 and TRBJ2-7; TRBD1 matches at 7 bases. Germline trimming cut 5 bases from V and 3 bases from J; bases unmatched to any gene: 10. The length of the CDR3 is 15 residues. Germline V lookup: CDR1 LNHDA, CDR2 SQIVND (reference sequence). CDR3 sequence (DNA): TGTGCCAGTAGTTTCGCCGGACAGGCTTACTACGAGCAGTACTTC. Its protein product is CASSFAGQAYYEQYF.

This chain connects TRBV4-1 to TRBJ1-5; D unclear. The length of the CDR3 is 17 residues. The V end was cut by 0 bases, the J end by 0 bases, with 12 bases between. Looked up from germline, CDR1 is MGHRA and CDR2 is YSYEKL. The CDR3, as DNA: TGCGCCAGCAGCCAAGAAAGCCTTTATAATAGCAATCAGCCCCAGCATTTT. Its protein product is CASSQESLYNSNQPQHF.

The V call is TRBV30, the J call TRBJ2-7, with TRBD1 identical over 9 bases. Germline loops: CDR1 GTSNPN, CDR2 SVGIG (reference sequence). The junction had 8 bases not matched to a gene; V was cut back by 2 bases and J by 6 bases. There are 14 residues in the CDR3. This CDR3 is CAWSIPGQGLEQYF. As DNA, the CDR3 is TGTGCCTGGAGTATCCCGGGACAGGGACTCGAGCAGTACTTC.

This clone showed up just once. The chain has TRBV5-8 and TRBJ2-5, with 14 bases fitting TRBD2. Trimming cost V 4 bases and J 0 bases; bases outside gene matches: 5. Germline values: CDR1 SGHTS, CDR2 YDEGEE. The CDR3 length is 17 residues. The CDR3 loop reads CASSAGLAGGYQETQYF. The DNA of the CDR3 is TGTGCCAGCAGCGCTGGACTAGCGGGGGGATACCAAGAGACCCAGTACTTC.

V gene TRBV3-1 (or the pseudogene TRBV3-2) combines with J gene TRBJ2-3, with D perhaps matching TRBD1 (5 bases). V was cut by 2 bases and J by 4 bases, with 16 bases left in between. CDR1 is LGHDT and CDR2 is YNNKEL in the germline V gene (reference sequence). CDR3 length: 16 residues. The DNA for the CDR3 is TGTGCCAGCAGCCAAATGTACAGCCAGGGCGCAGATACGCAGTATTTT. Protein product: CASSQMYSQGADTQYF.

The V call is TRBV6-5, the J call TRBJ1-6; D not certain. Trimming pared 4 bases from V and 0 bases from J, leaving 10 bases between. Germline V gene lookup returns CDR1 MNHEY and CDR2 SVGAGI. The CDR3 runs to 16 residues. The CDR3 bases are TGTGCCAGCAGTTCATTTGAGGGCTCCTATAATTCACCCCTCCACTTT. Amino acid sequence: CASSSFEGSYNSPLHF.

The chain employs TRBV7-2 and TRBJ1-4; TRBD1 might be the D (6 bases). V lost 4 bases to trimming and J lost 5 bases, with 17 bases between them. In germline, CDR1 is SGHTA, CDR2 FQGNSA. This CDR3 spans 16 amino acids. The CDR3 DNA follows: TGTGCCAGCAGCTCAAGTACGGGGGCATGGAATGAAAAACTGTTTTTT. Translation gives CASSSSTGAWNEKLFF. Full variable domain (remainder filled in from reference TRBV7-2 and TRBJ1-4): GAGVSQSPSNKVTEKGKDVELRCDPISGHTALYWYRQSLGQGLEFLIYFQGNSAPDKSGLPSDRFSAERTGGSVSTLTIQRTQQEDSAVYLCASSSSTGAWNEKLFFGSGTQLSVL.

The chain recombines TRBV11-2 with TRBJ1-2; TRBD1 is a possible D gene (6 bases). The ends were cut back, 5 bases at V and 2 bases at J, with 15 bases in the middle. The CDR3 extends over 15 amino acids. Germline CDR1 is SGHAT and CDR2 is FQNNGV. Here the CDR3 DNA reads TGTGCCAGCAGCGCTAGTGCAGGGGTAAACTATGGCTACACCTTC. The encoded protein is CASSASAGVNYGYTF.

The chain links TRBV5-6 to TRBJ2-5; 12 bases agree with TRBD2. This CDR3 spans 15 amino acids. Looked up from germline, CDR1 is SGHDT and CDR2 is YYEEEE. After removal of 2 bases from V and 5 bases from J, the junction contained 4 bases not matched to a gene. CDR3 sequence reads: CASSLRLAGVETQYF. The CDR3 DNA reads TGTGCCAGCAGCTTACGACTAGCGGGAGTGGAGACCCAGTACTTC.

V is TRBV6-5 and J is TRBJ1-1; maybe TRBD1 (6 bases). V was cut by 5 bases and J by 3 bases, with 13 bases left in between. CDR1 MNHEY and CDR2 SVGAGI come from the germline V gene. This CDR3 spans 14 amino acids. In DNA, the CDR3 is TGTGCCAGCAGTCTTGACAGGAGGCACACTGAAGCTTTCTTT. Translating it yields CASSLDRRHTEAFF.

This chain joins TRBV11-2 and TRBJ2-3; TRBD2 matches 11 bases. V shed 4 bases, J shed 7 bases, and the junction held 4 bases outside the gene matches. CDR3 length: 14 residues. Germline CDR1 and CDR2: SGHAT and FQNNGV. The CDR3 coding sequence is TGTGCCAGCAGCTCGGGACTAGCGGCATATACGCAGTATTTT. Translated: CASSSGLAAYTQYF.

The gene calls are TRBV11-3 and TRBJ1-1; D not certain. The CDR3 contains 13 residues. Germline-derived CDR1 and CDR2 are SGHNT and YENEEA. V was cut by 3 bases and J by 1 base, with 6 bases left in between. CDR3 DNA: TGTGCCAGCAGCTTTGGCAGGAACACTGAAGCTTTCTTT. Translated, it gives CASSFGRNTEAFF.

V gene TRBV6-5 combines with J gene TRBJ2-1; 7 positions agree with TRBD2. CDR1 and CDR2 from the germline V gene are MNHEY and SVGAGI. This CDR3 comprises 15 residues. J gave up 5 bases and V 8 bases, and 12 bases lay outside the gene matches. In DNA form, the CDR3 reads TGTGCCAGCTCTTCGTACGGGCGGGGGAACAATGAGCAGTTCTTC. This gives the protein CASSSYGRGNNEQFF.

The V gene is TRBV6-1, the J gene TRBJ2-7; 9 bases agree with TRBD2. CDR3 length: 16 residues. Germline-derived CDR1 and CDR2 are MNHNS and SASEGT. V shed 2 bases, J shed 1 base, and the junction held 6 bases outside the gene matches. Here the CDR3 reads CASSEWASGKSYEQYF. CDR3 nucleotides: TGTGCCAGCAGTGAATGGGCTAGCGGGAAATCCTACGAGCAGTACTTC.

This sequence joins TRBV7-9 and TRBJ1-2; a possible D gene is TRBD1 (5 bases). CDR3 length: 14 amino acids. V lost 2 bases to trimming and J lost 3 bases, with 10 bases between them. Germline-derived CDR1 and CDR2 are SEHNR and FQNEAQ (reference sequence). CDR3 protein: CASSLRQGDYGYTF. The CDR3 nucleotides read TGTGCCAGCAGCTTAAGGCAGGGCGACTATGGCTACACCTTC. Together with reference TRBV7-9 and TRBJ1-2, the CDR3 gives the full variable domain: DTGVSQNPRHKITKRGQNVTFRCDPISEHNRLYWYRQTLGQGPEFLTYFQNEAQLEKSRLLSDRFSAERPKGSFSTLEIQRTEQGDSAMYLCASSLRQGDYGYTFGSGTRLTVV.

V gene TRBV5-6 combines with J gene TRBJ2-1; D gene unclear. Germline V gives CDR1 SGHDT, CDR2 YYEEEE. The CDR3 extends over 12 amino acids. Trimming removed 0 bases from V and 9 bases from J, with 7 bases in between. CDR3 in DNA: TGTGCCAGCAGCTTGGACGGTGGTGAGCAGTTCTTC. Translated, it gives CASSLDGGEQFF.

The rearrangement uses TRBV6-5 and TRBJ1-6, with D perhaps TRBD1 (5 bases). The CDR3 has 15 amino acids. Trimming took off 6 bases at V and 6 bases at J, with 15 bases between the two ends. Germline CDR1 is MNHEY and CDR2 is SVGAGI. The DNA for the CDR3 is TGTGCCAGCAGACCCCTCAGGGTTTTTAATTCACCCCTCCACTTT. It is translated as CASRPLRVFNSPLHF.

V and J are TRBV14 and TRBJ1-3; tentative D call: TRBD1 (6 bases). CDR3 length equals 16 residues. The V end was cut by 1 base, the J end by 9 bases, with 19 bases between. Germline values: CDR1 SGHDN, CDR2 FVKESK. CDR3 DNA: TGTGCCAGCAGCCAAGTCGGCGGGGGGCGCCTAAGCACCATATATTTT. Protein product: CASSQVGGGRLSTIYF.

The V and J genes are TRBV19 and TRBJ2-7; D tentatively fits TRBD1 or TRBD2 (5 bases each). V was pared by 5 bases and J by 5 bases, with 13 bases between. The germline V gene encodes CDR1 LNHDA and CDR2 SQIVND (reference sequence). The CDR3 runs 13 residues. CDR3 sequence: CASSQRGLDEQYF. Here the CDR3 DNA reads TGTGCCAGTAGTCAGAGGGGTTTGGACGAGCAGTACTTC.

The V gene is TRBV29-1, the J gene TRBJ1-4, with unresolved D. The germline CDR1 and CDR2 sequences are SQVTM and ANQGSEA. The CDR3 is 13 residues long. With 7 bases removed from V and 6 bases from J, the gap between germline ends came to 15 bases. The CDR3 DNA sequence: TGCAGCGATTTCAGGTTGATCGATGAAAAACTGTTTTTT. This translates into CSDFRLIDEKLFF. Full variable domain (outside the CDR3, taken from reference TRBV29-1 and TRBJ1-4): SAVISQKPSRDICQRGTSLTIQCQVDSQVTMMFWYRQQPGQSLTLIATANQGSEATYESGFVIDKFPISRPNLTFSTLTVSNMSPEDSSIYLCSDFRLIDEKLFFGSGTQLSVL.

The J gene is TRBJ2-5, the V gene TRBV7-2; TRBD1 matches at 7 bases. Germline V gene sequence: CDR1 SGHTA, CDR2 FQGNSA. J lost 1 base, V lost 5 bases, and 7 bases had no gene match. The CDR3 covers 15 residues. The CDR3 region has the DNA TGTGCCAGCAGCAAACGACAGGGCGGCCAAGAGACCCAGTACTTC. Translated, it gives CASSKRQGGQETQYF.

The rearrangement joins TRBV7-3 to TRBJ1-6; D is undetermined. The V gene's germline CDR1 is SGHTA and CDR2 FQGTGA. V lost 5 bases and J 0 bases, leaving 14 bases between the germline ends. The CDR3 covers 17 residues. CDR3 coding DNA: TGTGCCAGCAGCCTCTCCGACCTGGGCTCCTATAATTCACCCCTCCACTTT. It specifies CASSLSDLGSYNSPLHF.

This chain uses TRBV7-2 with TRBJ1-5; weak D call: TRBD1 (5 bases). This CDR3 has 15 residues. V shed 2 bases and J shed 1 base, with 9 bases lying between them. Germline V gene sequence: CDR1 SGHTA, CDR2 FQGNSA. This chain's CDR3 is CASSLRTSSNQPQHF. The CDR3 DNA reads as TGTGCCAGCAGCTTAAGGACATCGAGCAATCAGCCCCAGCATTTT.

The chain has TRBV5-4 and TRBJ2-5; no firm D call. From germline, CDR1 is SGHNT and CDR2 YYREEE (reference sequence). V dropped 4 bases and J dropped 5 bases, with 9 bases sitting between them. The CDR3 loop spans 12 amino acids. The CDR3 DNA reads TGTGCCAGCAGCCACCCCCAGGAGACCCAGTACTTC. Encoded protein: CASSHPQETQYF.